What follows is one T cell receptor (beta chain) and its context. Its antigen is currently unknown. The data were obtained in a study of immune evolution from preneoplasia to lung adenocarcinoma. Overall study findings and caveats: Normal lung had highest clonality; later lesions appeared denser, more diverse. From normal lung to invasive adenocarcinoma, top clone frequencies appeared to decrease.

The data were produced by immunoSEQ multiplex PCR, yet TCRdb's version contains in-frame clones alone and is incomplete. The table has thousands of clones, 80% seen once. Patients had resection in Japan or China between 2014 and 2017. Nucleic acids came from premalignant or tumor cells enriched by macro-dissection. The J segment lost 4 bases and the V segment lost 4 bases, leaving 4 bases of the junction unmatched. Per germline, CDR1 SGHRS and CDR2 YFSETQ. This CDR3 has 16 residues. The chain combines TRBV5-1 with TRBJ2-6, with 11 bases fitting TRBD1. The specimen was FFPE minimally invasive lung adenocarcinoma tissue. This sequence was found in a donor aged 70 or over with lung adenocarcinoma. The CDR3 nucleotides read TGCGCCAGCAGCAGGGACAGGGGGTCGGGGGCCAACGTCCTGACTTTC. This encodes CASSRDRGSGANVLTF.